This T cell receptor (beta chain) came from a study of blood T cell repertoires in COVID-19. Generated by immunoSEQ multiplex PCR, the TCRdb table keeps only in-frame clones and is missing some. The data hold roughly 180,000 clones, with about 88% observed a single time. Germline CDR1 is GTSNPN and CDR2 is SVGIG (reference sequence). The CDR3 extends over 14 amino acids. Trimming cost V 1 base and J 3 bases; bases outside gene matches: 1. The rearrangement links TRBV30 to TRBJ2-1, with 9 bases identical to TRBD1. The sample was peripheral blood. This receptor was taken from a man in his 70s with active or convalescent COVID-19. The DNA of the CDR3 is TGTGCCTGGAGTGGACAGGGGGTCTACAATGAGCAGTTCTTC. It is translated as CAWSGQGVYNEQFF. Full variable domain (remainder filled in from reference TRBV30 and TRBJ2-1): SQTIHQWPATLVQPVGSPLSLECTVEGTSNPNLYWYRQAAGRGLQLLFYSVGIGQISSEVPQNLSASRPQDRQFILSSKKLLLSDSGFYLCAWSGQGVYNEQFFGPGTRLTVL.